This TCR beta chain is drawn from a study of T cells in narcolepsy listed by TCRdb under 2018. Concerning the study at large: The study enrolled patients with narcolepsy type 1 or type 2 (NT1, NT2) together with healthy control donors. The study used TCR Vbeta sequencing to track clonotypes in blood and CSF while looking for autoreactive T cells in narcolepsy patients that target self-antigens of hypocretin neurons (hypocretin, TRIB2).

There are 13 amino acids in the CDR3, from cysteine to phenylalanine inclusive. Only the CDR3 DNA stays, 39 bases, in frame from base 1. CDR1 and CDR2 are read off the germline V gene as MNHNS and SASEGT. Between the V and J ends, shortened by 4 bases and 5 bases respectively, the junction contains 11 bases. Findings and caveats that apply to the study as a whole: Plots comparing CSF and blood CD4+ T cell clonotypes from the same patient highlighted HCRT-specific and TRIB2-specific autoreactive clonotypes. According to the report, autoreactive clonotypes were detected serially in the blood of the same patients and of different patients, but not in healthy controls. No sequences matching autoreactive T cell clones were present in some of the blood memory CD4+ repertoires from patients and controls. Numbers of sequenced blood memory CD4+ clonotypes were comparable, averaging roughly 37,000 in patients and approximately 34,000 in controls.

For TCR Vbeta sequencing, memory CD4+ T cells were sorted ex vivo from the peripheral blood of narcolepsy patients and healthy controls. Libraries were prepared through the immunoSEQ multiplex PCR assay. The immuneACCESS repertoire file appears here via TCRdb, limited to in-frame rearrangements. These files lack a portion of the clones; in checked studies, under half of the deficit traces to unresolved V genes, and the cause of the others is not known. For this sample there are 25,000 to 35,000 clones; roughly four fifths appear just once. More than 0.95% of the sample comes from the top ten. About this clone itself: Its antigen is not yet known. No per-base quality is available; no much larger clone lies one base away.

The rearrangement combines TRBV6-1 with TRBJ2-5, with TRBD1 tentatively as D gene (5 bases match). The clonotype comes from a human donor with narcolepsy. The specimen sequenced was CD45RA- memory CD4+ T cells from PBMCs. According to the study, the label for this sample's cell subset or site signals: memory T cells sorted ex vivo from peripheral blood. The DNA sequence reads TGTGCCAGCAGTGTGTCAGGGCGGGAGACCCAGTACTTC. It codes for CASSVSGRETQYF.